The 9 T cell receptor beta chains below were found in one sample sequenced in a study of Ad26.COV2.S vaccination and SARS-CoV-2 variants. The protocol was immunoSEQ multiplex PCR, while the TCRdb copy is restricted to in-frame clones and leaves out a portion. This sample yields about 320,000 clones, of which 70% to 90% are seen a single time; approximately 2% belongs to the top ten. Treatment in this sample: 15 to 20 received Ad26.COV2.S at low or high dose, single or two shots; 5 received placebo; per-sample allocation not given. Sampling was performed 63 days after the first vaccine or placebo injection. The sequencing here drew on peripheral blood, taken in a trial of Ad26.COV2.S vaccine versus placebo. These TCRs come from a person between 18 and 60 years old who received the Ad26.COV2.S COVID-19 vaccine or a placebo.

CDR3 nucleotide sequence: TGTGCCAGCATTGCACGCGGGGGCATGAACACTGAAGCTTTCTTT. It yields the protein CASIARGGMNTEAFF. The rearrangement joins TRBV27 to TRBJ1-1; D perhaps matches TRBD1 (6 bases). The V gene lost 7 bases and the J gene lost 0 bases, with 15 bases spanning the gap. Per germline, CDR1 MNHEY and CDR2 SMNVEV (reference sequence). The CDR3 totals 15 residues.

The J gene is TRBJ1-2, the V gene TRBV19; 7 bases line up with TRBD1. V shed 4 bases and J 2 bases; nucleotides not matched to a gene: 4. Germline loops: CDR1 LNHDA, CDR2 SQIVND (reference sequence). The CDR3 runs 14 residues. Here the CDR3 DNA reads TGTGCCAGTAGTACCTCACAGGGGAACTATGGCTACACCTTC. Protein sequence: CASSTSQGNYGYTF.

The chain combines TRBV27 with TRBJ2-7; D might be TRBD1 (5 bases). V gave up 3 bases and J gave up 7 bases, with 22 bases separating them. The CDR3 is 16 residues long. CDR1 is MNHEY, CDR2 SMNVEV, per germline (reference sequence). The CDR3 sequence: CASSFSRGTTLREQYF. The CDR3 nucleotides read TGTGCCAGCAGTTTTTCTAGGGGAACTACCTTACGGGAGCAGTACTTC.

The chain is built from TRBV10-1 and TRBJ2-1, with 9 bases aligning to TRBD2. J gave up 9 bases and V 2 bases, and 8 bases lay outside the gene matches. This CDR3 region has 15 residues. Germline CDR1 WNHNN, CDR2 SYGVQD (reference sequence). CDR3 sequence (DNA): TGCGCCAGCAGTGAGAACCCTAGCGGGGTTAGTGAGCAGTTCTTC. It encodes CASSENPSGVSEQFF.

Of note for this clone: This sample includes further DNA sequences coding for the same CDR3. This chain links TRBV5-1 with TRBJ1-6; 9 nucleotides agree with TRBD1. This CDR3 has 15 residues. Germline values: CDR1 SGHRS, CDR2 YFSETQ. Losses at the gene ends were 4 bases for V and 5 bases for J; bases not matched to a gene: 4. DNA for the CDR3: TGCGCCAGCAGCGGCGGGACAGGGAATAATTCACCCCTCCACTTT. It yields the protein CASSGGTGNNSPLHF.

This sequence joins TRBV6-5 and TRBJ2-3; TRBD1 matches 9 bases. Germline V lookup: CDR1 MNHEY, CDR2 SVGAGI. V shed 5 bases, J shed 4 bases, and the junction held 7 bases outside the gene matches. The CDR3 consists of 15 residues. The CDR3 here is CASSMGQGQADTQYF. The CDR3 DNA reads TGTGCCAGCAGTATGGGACAGGGACAGGCAGATACGCAGTATTTT.

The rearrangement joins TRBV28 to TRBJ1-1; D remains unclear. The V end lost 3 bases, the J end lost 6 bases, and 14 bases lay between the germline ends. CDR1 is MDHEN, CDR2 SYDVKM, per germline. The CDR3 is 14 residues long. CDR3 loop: CASSFMRLRAEAFF. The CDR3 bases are TGTGCCAGCAGTTTTATGAGGCTCCGCGCTGAAGCTTTCTTT.

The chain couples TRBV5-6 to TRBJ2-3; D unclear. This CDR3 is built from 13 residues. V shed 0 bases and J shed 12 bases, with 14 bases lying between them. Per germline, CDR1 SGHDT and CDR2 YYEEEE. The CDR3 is CASSLARVQTQYF. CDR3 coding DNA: TGTGCCAGCAGCTTGGCAAGGGTACAGACACAGTATTTT.

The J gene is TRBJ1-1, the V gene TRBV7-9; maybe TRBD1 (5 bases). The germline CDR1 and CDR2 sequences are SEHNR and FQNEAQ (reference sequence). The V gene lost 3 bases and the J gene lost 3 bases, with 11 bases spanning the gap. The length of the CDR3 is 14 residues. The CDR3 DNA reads TGTGCCAGCAGCTTTTTGTCCAGGGACACTGAAGCTTTCTTT. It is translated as CASSFLSRDTEAFF.